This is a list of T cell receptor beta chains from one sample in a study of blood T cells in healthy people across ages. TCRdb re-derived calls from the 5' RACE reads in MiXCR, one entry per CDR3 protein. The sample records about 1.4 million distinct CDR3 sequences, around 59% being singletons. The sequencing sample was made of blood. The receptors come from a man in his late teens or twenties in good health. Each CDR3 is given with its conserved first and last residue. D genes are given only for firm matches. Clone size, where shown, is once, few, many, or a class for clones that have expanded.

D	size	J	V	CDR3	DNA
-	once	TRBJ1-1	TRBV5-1	CASSNSVNTEAFF	TGCGCCAGCAGTAACAGCGTGAACACTGAAGCTTTCTTT
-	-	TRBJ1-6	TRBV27	CASSSGGAHSPLHF	TGTGCCAGCAGTTCCGGAGGAGCTCATTCACCCCTCCACTTT
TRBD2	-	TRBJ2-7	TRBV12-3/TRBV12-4	CASSGSGQLSYEQYF	TGTGCCAGCAGCGGTAGCGGGCAACTCTCCTACGAGCAGTACTTC
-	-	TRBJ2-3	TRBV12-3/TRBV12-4	CASSLILGSGYRTDTQYF	TGTGCCAGCAGTTTAATCTTGGGTAGCGGATACCGCACAGATACGCAGTATTTT
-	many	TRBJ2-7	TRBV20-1	CSASQGTYEQYF	TGCAGTGCCAGCCAGGGCACTTACGAGCAGTACTTC
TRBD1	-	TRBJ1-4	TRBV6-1	CATTQGAVNEKLFF	TGTGCCACCACACAGGGGGCCGTAAATGAAAAACTGTTTTTT
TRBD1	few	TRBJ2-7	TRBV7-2	CASSYLGGPSSYEQYF	TGTGCCAGCAGTTACCTAGGGGGCCCGAGCTCCTACGAGCAGTACTTC
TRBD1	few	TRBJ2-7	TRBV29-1	CSIEIRDRPYEQYF	TGCAGCATCGAAATCCGGGACAGGCCCTACGAGCAGTACTTC
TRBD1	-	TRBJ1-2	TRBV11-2	CASRTRGRDGYTF	TGTGCCAGCAGAACGAGGGGGCGCGATGGCTACACCTTC
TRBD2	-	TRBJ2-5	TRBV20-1	CSARDLAATVETQYF	TGCAGTGCTAGGGACCTAGCGGCTACAGTAGAGACCCAGTACTTC
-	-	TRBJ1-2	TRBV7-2	CASSSAGKRGLYGYTF	TGTGCCAGCAGCTCCGCCGGAAAAAGGGGCCTCTATGGCTACACCTTC
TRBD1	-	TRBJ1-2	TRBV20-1	CSALLGTGRGYTF	TGCAGTGCGTTACTCGGGACAGGACGTGGCTACACCTTC
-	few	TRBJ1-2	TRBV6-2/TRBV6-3	CASSLSRTENGYTF	TGTGCCAGCAGTTTAAGCCGGACCGAGAATGGCTACACCTTC
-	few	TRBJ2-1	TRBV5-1	CASRRDRPPYNEQFF	TGCGCCAGCAGACGAGACAGGCCCCCCTACAATGAGCAGTTCTTC
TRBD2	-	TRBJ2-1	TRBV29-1	CSVEDPFGEGTYNEQFF	TGCAGCGTTGAAGATCCGTTTGGGGAGGGGACCTACAATGAGCAGTTCTTC
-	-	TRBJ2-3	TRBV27	CASSLREPSGQATNTDTQYF	TGTGCCAGCAGTTTAAGGGAGCCGTCCGGGCAGGCGACGAACACAGATACGCAGTATTTT
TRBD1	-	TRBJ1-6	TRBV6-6	CASIKGQGRNSPLHF	TGTGCCAGCATCAAAGGACAGGGGCGGAATTCACCCCTCCACTTT
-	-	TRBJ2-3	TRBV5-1	CASSLNGYYTDTQYF	TGCGCCAGCAGCTTGAACGGCTATTACACAGATACGCAGTATTTT
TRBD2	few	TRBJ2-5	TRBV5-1	CASSLVAGLETQYF	TGCGCCAGCAGCTTGGTAGCGGGATTGGAGACCCAGTACTTC
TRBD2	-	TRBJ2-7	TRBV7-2	CASSYTSGKNEQYF	TGTGCCAGCAGCTATACTAGCGGGAAAAACGAGCAGTACTTC
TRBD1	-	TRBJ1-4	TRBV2	CAGSVTGQSNEKLFF	TGTGCCGGCAGTGTAACGGGACAGTCCAATGAAAAACTGTTTTTT
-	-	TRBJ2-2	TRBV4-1	CASSQETTSAGELFF	TGCGCCAGCAGCCAAGAGACGACTTCCGCCGGGGAGCTGTTTTTT
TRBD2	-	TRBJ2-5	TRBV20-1	CSATGLPMGGETQYF	TGCAGTGCAACGGGACTACCGATGGGAGGAGAGACCCAGTACTTC
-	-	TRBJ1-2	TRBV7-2	CASSLTDSFLDTF	TGTGCCAGCAGCCTGACCGACAGCTTTCTTGACACCTTC
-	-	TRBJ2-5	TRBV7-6	CASSLMTAQETQYF	TGTGCCAGCAGCTTAATGACAGCCCAAGAGACCCAGTACTTC
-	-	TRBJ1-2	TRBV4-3	CASSQGGRNYGYTF	TGCGCCAGCAGCCAAGGGGGGCGCAACTATGGTTACACCTTC
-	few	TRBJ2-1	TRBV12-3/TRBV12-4	CASSYDTNEQFF	TGTGCCAGCAGTTATGATACAAATGAGCAGTTCTTC
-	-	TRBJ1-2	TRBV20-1	CSASPGDYGYTF	TGCAGTGCTAGCCCAGGGGACTATGGCTACACCTTC
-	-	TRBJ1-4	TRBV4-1	CASSQARGTVNEKLFF	TGCGCCAGCAGCCAAGCGCGCGGGACGGTCAATGAAAAACTGTTTTTT
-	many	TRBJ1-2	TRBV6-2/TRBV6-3	CASSLHWSYGYTF	TGTGCCAGCAGTTTGCACTGGAGCTATGGCTACACCTTC
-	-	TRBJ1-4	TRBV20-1	CSASQDYPSNEKLFF	TGCAGTGCTAGTCAGGACTACCCTTCTAATGAAAAACTGTTTTTT
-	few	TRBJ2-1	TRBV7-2	CASSPPPLYNEQFF	TGTGCCAGCAGCCCCCCTCCCCTTTACAATGAGCAGTTCTTC
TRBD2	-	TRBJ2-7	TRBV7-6	CASSLWASGRDNEQYF	TGTGCCAGCAGCTTATGGGCTAGCGGGAGAGACAATGAGCAGTACTTC
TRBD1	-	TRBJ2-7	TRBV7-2	CASSLGTGLDEQYF	TGTGCCAGCAGCTTAGGGACAGGGCTCGACGAGCAGTACTTC
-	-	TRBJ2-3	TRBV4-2	CASSQERADTQYF	TGTGCCAGCAGTCAAGAGAGGGCAGATACGCAGTATTTT
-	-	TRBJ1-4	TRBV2	CASSVNSVSNEKLFF	TGTGCCAGCAGTGTAAATTCGGTTTCTAATGAAAAACTGTTTTTT